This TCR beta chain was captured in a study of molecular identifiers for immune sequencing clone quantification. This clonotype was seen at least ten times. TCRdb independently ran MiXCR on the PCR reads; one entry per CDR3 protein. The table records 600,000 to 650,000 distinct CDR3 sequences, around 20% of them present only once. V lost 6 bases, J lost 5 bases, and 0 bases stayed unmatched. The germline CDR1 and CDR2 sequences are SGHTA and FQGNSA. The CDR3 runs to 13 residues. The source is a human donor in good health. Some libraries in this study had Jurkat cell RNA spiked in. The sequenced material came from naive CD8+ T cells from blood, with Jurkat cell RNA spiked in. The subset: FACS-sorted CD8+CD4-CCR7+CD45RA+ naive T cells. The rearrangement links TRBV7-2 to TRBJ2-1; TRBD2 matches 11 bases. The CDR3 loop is CASRLAGDNEQFF. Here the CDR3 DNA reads TGTGCCAGCAGACTAGCGGGGGACAATGAGCAGTTCTTC.